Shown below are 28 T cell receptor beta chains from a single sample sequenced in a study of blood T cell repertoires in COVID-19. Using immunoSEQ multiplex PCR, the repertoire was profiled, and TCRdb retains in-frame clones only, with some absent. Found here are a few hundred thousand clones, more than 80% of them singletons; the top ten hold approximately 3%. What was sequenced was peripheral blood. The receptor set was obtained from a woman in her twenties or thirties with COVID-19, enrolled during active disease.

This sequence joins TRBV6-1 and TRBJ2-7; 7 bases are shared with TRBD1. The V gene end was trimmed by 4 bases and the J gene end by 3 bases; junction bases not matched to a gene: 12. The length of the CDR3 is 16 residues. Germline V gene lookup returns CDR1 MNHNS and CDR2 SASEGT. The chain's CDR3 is CASSVLRDRGFYEQYF. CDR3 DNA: TGTGCCAGCAGTGTTCTCCGGGACAGAGGCTTCTACGAGCAGTACTTC.

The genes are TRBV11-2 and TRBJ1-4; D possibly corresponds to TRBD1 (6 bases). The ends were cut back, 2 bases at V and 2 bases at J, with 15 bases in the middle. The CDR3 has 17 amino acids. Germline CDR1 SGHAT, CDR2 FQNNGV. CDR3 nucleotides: TGTGCCAGCAGCTTAAAGGCAGGGGCCAGGACTAATGAAAAACTGTTTTTT. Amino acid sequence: CASSLKAGARTNEKLFF.

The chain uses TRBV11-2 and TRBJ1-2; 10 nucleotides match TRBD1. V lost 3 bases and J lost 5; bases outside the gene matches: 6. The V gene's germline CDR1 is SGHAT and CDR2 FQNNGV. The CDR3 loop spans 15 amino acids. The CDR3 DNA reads TGTGCCAGCAGCTTCGCCCCGGGACAGGGGTATGGCTACACCTTC. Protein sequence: CASSFAPGQGYGYTF.

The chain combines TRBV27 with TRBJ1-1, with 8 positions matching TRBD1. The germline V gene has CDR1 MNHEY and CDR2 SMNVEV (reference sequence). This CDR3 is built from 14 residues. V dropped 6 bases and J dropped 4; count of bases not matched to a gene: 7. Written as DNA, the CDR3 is TGTGCCAGCAGCGCGAGGACAGGGCCCACTGAAGCTTTCTTT. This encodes CASSARTGPTEAFF.

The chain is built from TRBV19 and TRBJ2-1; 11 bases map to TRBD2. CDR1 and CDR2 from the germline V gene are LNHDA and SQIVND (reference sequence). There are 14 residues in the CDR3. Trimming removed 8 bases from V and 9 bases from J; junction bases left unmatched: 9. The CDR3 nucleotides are TGTGCCAGTGCGATTAGCGGGGGGGGTTTTGAGCAGTTCTTC. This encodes CASAISGGGFEQFF.

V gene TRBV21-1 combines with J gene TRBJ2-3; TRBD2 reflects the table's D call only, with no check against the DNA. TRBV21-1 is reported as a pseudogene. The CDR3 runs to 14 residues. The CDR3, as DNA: TGTGCCAGCAGCAAACTGGGTCGGTCAATCCGCGGGTATTTT. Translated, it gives CASSKLGRSIRGYF.

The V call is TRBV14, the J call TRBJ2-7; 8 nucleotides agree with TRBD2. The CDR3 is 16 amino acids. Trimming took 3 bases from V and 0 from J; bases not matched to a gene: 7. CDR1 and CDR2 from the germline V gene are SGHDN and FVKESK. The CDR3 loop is CASSQSDAGGSYEQYF. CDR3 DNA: TGTGCCAGCAGCCAGTCCGATGCGGGAGGCTCCTACGAGCAGTACTTC.

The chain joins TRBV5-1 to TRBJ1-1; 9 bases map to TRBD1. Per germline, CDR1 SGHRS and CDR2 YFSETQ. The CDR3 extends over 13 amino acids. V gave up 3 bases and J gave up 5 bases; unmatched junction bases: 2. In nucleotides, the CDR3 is TGCGCCAGCAGCTGGGACAGGGAAACTGAAGCTTTCTTT. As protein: CASSWDRETEAFF.

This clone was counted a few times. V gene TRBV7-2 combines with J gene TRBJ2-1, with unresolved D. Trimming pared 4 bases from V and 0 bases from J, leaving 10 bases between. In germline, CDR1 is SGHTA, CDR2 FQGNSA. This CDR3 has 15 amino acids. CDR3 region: CASSSQASSYNEQFF. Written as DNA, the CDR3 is TGTGCCAGCAGCTCGCAGGCAAGCTCCTACAATGAGCAGTTCTTC.

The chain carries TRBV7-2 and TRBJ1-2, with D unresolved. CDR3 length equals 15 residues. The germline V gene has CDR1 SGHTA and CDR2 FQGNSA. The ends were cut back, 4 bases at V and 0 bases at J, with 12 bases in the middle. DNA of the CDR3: TGTGCCAGCAGCTCGACCGGGATCCCTAACTATGGCTACACCTTC. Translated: CASSSTGIPNYGYTF.

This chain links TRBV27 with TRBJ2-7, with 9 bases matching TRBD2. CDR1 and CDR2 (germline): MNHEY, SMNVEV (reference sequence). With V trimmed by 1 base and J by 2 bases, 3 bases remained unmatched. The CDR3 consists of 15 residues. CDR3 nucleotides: TGTGCCAGCAGTTTATATAGCGGGAGTCCCTACGAGCAGTACGTC. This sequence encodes CASSLYSGSPYEQYV.

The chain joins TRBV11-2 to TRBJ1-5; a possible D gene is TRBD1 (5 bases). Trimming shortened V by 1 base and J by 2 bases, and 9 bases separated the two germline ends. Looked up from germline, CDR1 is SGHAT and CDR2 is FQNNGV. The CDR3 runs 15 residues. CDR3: CASSLGLGGNQPQHF. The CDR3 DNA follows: TGTGCCAGCAGCTTAGGGTTAGGGGGCAATCAGCCCCAGCATTTT.

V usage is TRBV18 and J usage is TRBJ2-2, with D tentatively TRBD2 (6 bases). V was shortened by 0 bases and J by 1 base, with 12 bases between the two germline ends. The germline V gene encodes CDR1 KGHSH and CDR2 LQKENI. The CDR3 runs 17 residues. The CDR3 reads CASSPPGGLVNTGELFF. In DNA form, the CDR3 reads TGTGCCAGCTCACCACCGGGAGGACTGGTGAACACCGGGGAGCTGTTTTTT.

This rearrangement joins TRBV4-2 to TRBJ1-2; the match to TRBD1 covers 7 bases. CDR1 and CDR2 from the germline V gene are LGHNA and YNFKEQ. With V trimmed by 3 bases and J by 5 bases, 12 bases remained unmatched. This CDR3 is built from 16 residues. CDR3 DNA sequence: TGTGCCAGCAGCCAGGACCGGGACAGTTACACATATGGCTACACCTTC. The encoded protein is CASSQDRDSYTYGYTF.

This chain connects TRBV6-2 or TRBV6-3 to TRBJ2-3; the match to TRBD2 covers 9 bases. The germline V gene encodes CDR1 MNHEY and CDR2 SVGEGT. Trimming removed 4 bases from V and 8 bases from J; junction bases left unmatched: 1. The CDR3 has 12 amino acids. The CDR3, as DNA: TGTGCCAGCAGTTCGACTAGCGGTACGCAGTATTTT. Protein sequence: CASSSTSGTQYF.

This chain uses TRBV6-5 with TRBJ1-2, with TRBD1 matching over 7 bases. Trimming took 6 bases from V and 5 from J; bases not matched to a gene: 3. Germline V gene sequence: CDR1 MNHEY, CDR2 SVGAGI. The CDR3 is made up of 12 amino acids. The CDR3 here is CASSRQGYGYTF. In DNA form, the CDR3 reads TGTGCCAGCAGCCGACAGGGATATGGCTACACCTTC.

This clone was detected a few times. The CDR3 here is CASRPSGSSYNEQFF. CDR3 coding DNA: TGTGCCAGCAGACCGAGCGGGAGCTCCTACAATGAGCAGTTCTTC. The V gene is TRBV6-4, the J gene TRBJ2-1, with 8 positions matching TRBD2. The V gene end was trimmed by 6 bases and the J gene end by 0 bases; junction bases not matched to a gene: 4. There are 15 residues in the CDR3. The germline gives CDR1 MRHNA, CDR2 SNTAGT.

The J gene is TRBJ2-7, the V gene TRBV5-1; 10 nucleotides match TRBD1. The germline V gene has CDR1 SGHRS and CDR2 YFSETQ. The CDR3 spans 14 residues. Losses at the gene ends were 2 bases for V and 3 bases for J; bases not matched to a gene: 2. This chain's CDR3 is CASSFRTGGYEQYF. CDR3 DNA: TGCGCCAGCAGCTTCCGGACAGGGGGCTACGAGCAGTACTTC.

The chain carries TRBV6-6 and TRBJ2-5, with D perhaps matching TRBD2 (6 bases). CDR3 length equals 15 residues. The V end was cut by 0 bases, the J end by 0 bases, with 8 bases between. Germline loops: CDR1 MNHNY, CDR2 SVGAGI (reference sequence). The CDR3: CASSYSPGDQETQYF. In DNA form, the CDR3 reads TGTGCCAGCAGTTACTCGCCGGGAGACCAAGAGACCCAGTACTTC.

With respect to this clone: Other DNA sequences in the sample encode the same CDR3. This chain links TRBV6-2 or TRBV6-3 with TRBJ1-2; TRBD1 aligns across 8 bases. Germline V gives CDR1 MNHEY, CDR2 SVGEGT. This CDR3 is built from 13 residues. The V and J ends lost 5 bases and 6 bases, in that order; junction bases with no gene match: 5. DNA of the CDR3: TGTGCCAGCAGTCTCGGACAGGGAAATGGCTACACCTTC. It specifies CASSLGQGNGYTF.

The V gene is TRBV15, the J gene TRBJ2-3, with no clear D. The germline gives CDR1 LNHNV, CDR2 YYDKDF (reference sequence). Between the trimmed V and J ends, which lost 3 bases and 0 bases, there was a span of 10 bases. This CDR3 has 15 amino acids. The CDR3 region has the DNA TGTGCCACCAGCAGCTACTCTACTAGCACAGATACGCAGTATTTT. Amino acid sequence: CATSSYSTSTDTQYF.

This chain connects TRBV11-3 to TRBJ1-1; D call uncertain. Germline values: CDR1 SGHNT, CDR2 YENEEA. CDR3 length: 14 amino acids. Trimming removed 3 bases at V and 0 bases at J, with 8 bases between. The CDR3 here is CASSFVGMNTEAFF. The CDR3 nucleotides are TGTGCCAGCAGCTTTGTGGGCATGAACACTGAAGCTTTCTTT.

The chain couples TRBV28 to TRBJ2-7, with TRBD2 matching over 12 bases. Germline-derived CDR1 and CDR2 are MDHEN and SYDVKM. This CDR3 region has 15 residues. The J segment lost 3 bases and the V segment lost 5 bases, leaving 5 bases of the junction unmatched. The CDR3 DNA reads TGTGCCAGCAGTACACTAGCGGGAGGCTTCTACGAGCAGTACGTC. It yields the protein CASSTLAGGFYEQYV.

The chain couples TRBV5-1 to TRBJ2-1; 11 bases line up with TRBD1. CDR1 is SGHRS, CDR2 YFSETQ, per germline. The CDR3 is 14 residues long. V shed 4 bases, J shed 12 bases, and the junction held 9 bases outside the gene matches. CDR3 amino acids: CASSIGQGAEGQFF. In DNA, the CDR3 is TGCGCCAGCAGCATTGGACAGGGGGCAGAAGGGCAGTTCTTC.

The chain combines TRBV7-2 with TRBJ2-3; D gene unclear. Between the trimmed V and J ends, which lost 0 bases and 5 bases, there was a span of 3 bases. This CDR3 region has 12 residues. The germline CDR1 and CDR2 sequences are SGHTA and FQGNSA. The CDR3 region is CASSLARDTQYF. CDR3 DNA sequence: TGTGCCAGCAGCTTAGCGAGAGATACGCAGTATTTT.

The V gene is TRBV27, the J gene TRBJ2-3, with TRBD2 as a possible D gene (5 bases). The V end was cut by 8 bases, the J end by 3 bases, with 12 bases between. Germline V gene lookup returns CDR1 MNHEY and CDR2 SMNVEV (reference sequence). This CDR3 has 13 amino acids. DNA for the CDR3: TGTGCCAGCGGAGGAAGCAGGACAGATACGCAGTATTTT. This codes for CASGGSRTDTQYF.

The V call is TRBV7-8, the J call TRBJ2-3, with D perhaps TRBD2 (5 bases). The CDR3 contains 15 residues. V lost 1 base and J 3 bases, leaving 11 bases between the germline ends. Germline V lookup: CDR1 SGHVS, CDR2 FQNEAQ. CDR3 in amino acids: CASSLVDLATDTQYF. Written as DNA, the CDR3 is TGTGCCAGCAGCTTAGTGGACTTGGCTACAGATACGCAGTATTTT.

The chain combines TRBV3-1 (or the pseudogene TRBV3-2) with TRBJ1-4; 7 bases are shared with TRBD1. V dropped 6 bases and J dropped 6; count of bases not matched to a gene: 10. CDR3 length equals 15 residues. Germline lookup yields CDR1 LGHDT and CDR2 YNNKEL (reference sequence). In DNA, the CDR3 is TGTGCCAGCAGTCGTGACAGGGCTATCTATGAAAAACTGTTTTTT. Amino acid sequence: CASSRDRAIYEKLFF.